Shown below are 25 T cell receptor beta chains from a single sample sequenced in a study of vaccination and CD4 T cells after COVID-19. The sample's treatment: roughly 10-day PBMC culture with coronavirus spike peptide pools or control peptides (ViraFEST assay). Antigens of these TCRs are unknown. An Oncomine TCR Beta short-read assay was used to sequence the DNA from cultured CD4+ T cells. TCRdb processed the PCR reads anew with MiXCR; each CDR3 protein has one entry. The table records tens of thousands of distinct CDR3 sequences, 67% of them present only once. This material consisted of CD4+ T cells from blood, cultured in vitro, taken after SARS-CoV-2 vaccination. Receptors were obtained from a human donor who received a COVID-19 vaccine.

The rearrangement joins TRBV19 to TRBJ2-5; TRBD1 agrees at 9 bases. CDR3 size: 16 residues. With V trimmed by 2 bases and J by 5 bases, 9 bases remained unmatched. The V gene's germline CDR1 is LNHDA and CDR2 SQIVND (reference sequence). The CDR3 DNA reads TGTGCCAGTAGTATATCTGGACAGGGGTTCTGGGAGACCCAGTACTTC. Amino acids: CASSISGQGFWETQYF.

V gene TRBV15 combines with J gene TRBJ1-2; 8 bases agree with TRBD1. With 5 bases clipped from V and 4 bases from J, the junction kept 18 bases outside the gene matches. Germline CDR1 and CDR2: LNHNV and YYDKDF (reference sequence). The CDR3 totals 18 residues. The CDR3 DNA follows: TGTGCCACCAGCTCACGGACGACGCTCCGGGACAGGCTCTATGGCTACACCTTC. This sequence encodes CATSSRTTLRDRLYGYTF.

This clonotype has just one count. The chain uses TRBV12-3 or TRBV12-4 and TRBJ2-3; D uncertain. The CDR3 consists of 14 residues. Between the trimmed V and J ends, which lost 2 bases and 5 bases, there was a span of 11 bases. CDR3 residues: CASSLQRFIDTQYF. CDR3 DNA: TGTGCCAGCAGTTTACAACGGTTCATAGATACGCAGTATTTT.

The chain combines TRBV15 with TRBJ1-3, with D maybe TRBD1 (6 bases). Germline V CDR1 and CDR2: LNHNV, YYDKDF (reference sequence). The length of the CDR3 is 16 residues. V was cut by 5 bases and J by 0 bases, with 14 bases left in between. This CDR3 is CATSPGQRSSGNTIYF. CDR3 coding DNA: TGTGCCACCAGCCCAGGACAGAGGAGCTCTGGAAACACCATATATTTT.

The gene calls are TRBV10-3 and TRBJ1-2; the match to TRBD1 covers 11 bases. Germline CDR1 reads ENHRY; CDR2 reads SYGVKD. The V and J ends lost 2 bases and 6 bases, in that order; junction bases with no gene match: 2. The CDR3 is 14 residues long. The CDR3 spells CAISERTGGDGYTF. The CDR3 nucleotides are TGTGCCATCAGTGAGAGGACAGGGGGCGATGGCTACACCTTC.

This clonotype appeared once. This chain connects TRBV24-1 to TRBJ2-7; 7 bases line up with TRBD1. The CDR3 runs to 15 residues. The junction had 4 bases not matched to a gene; V was cut back by 1 base and J by 2 bases. Germline V CDR1 and CDR2: KGHDR, SFDVKD. The CDR3 nucleotides read TGTGCCACCAGTGATTTTCCAGGGGGAACCTACGAGCAGTACTTC. Protein product: CATSDFPGGTYEQYF.

The gene calls are TRBV6-1 and TRBJ1-1; D remains unclear. CDR1 is MNHNS and CDR2 is SASEGT in the germline V gene. Trimming shortened V by 4 bases and J by 5 bases, and 14 bases separated the two germline ends. CDR3 length: 14 residues. The CDR3 DNA sequence: TGTGCCAGCAGTGGACACGGAAGGTTGACTGAAGCTTTCTTT. Protein sequence: CASSGHGRLTEAFF.

The chain carries TRBV5-1 and TRBJ1-3, with TRBD1 as a possible D gene (5 bases). Trimming pared 3 bases from V and 0 bases from J, leaving 13 bases between. In germline, CDR1 is SGHRS, CDR2 YFSETQ. CDR3 length equals 16 residues. The CDR3 sequence is CASSWGPPSSGNTIYF. In DNA, the CDR3 is TGCGCCAGCAGCTGGGGACCGCCGAGCTCTGGAAACACCATATATTTT.

The chain joins TRBV25-1 to TRBJ1-3; 8 nucleotides agree with TRBD1. The germline V gene has CDR1 MGHDK and CDR2 SYGVNS. V lost 4 bases, J lost 2 bases, and 1 base stayed unmatched. The CDR3 totals 14 residues. This chain's CDR3 is CASSVTGAGNTIYF. As DNA, the CDR3 is TGTGCCAGCAGTGTGACAGGGGCTGGAAACACCATATATTTT.

This clonotype has only a few counts. The chain couples TRBV2 to TRBJ2-5; 8 bases are a match to TRBD2. Germline V lookup: CDR1 SNHLY, CDR2 FYNNEI. V shed 6 bases, J shed 2 bases, and the junction held 11 bases outside the gene matches. The CDR3 runs to 16 residues. The CDR3 region has the DNA TGTGCCAGCAGCCTAACGGGGGGGCCGGGGCAAGAGACCCAGTACTTC. Protein sequence: CASSLTGGPGQETQYF.

This clonotype showed up just a few times. V and J are TRBV20-1 and TRBJ1-2; D remains unclear. Between the trimmed V and J ends, which lost 4 bases and 3 bases, there was a span of 12 bases. Per the germline V gene, CDR1 is DFQATT and CDR2 is SNEGSKA (reference sequence). The CDR3 is made up of 13 amino acids. The CDR3 region is CSANLEGYYGYTF. CDR3 sequence (DNA): TGCAGTGCTAATTTGGAGGGTTACTATGGCTACACCTTC.

This chain links TRBV6-1 with TRBJ2-6; perhaps D is TRBD1 or TRBD2 (5 bases each). The CDR3 contains 17 residues. Trimming took off 6 bases at V and 1 base at J, with 16 bases between the two ends. Germline values: CDR1 MNHNS, CDR2 SASEGT. The CDR3 DNA reads TGTGCCAGCAGGCCACCCGAGGGGCGATCTGGGGCCAACGTCCTGACTTTC. As protein: CASRPPEGRSGANVLTF.

V is TRBV20-1 and J is TRBJ2-3; 8 bases align to TRBD2. Germline trimming cut 0 bases from V and 2 bases from J; bases unmatched to any gene: 7. The CDR3 is made up of 16 amino acids. Germline assignment: CDR1 DFQATT and CDR2 SNEGSKA (reference sequence). The CDR3 nucleotides are TGCAGTGCTAGAGATGAAGCGGGGGCCCTCACAGATACGCAGTATTTT. As protein: CSARDEAGALTDTQYF.

V and J are TRBV2 and TRBJ2-1; D remains unclear. Trimming stripped 8 bases from V and 3 bases from J, with 11 bases between. Germline V gene lookup returns CDR1 SNHLY and CDR2 FYNNEI. The length of the CDR3 is 13 residues. DNA for the CDR3: TGTGCCAGCCAACGATGGGGCTACAATGAGCAGTTCTTC. This encodes CASQRWGYNEQFF.

This chain joins TRBV12-3 or TRBV12-4 and TRBJ1-2; the match to TRBD1 covers 8 bases. The CDR3 is 14 amino acids. Unmatched junction bases numbered 7, after V lost 7 bases and J lost 3 bases. As DNA, the CDR3 is TGTGCCAGCACTCCGGACAGGGTAGACTATGGCTACACCTTC. As protein: CASTPDRVDYGYTF.

V usage is TRBV5-8 and J usage is TRBJ1-2; D is unclear. The germline V gene encodes CDR1 SGHTS and CDR2 YDEGEE. Trimming left V 2 bases short and J 0 bases short, with 11 bases between. The CDR3 is made up of 15 amino acids. The CDR3 here is CASSFMDRANYGYTF. The CDR3 DNA reads as TGTGCCAGCAGCTTCATGGACCGAGCTAACTATGGCTACACCTTC.

The chain couples TRBV30 to TRBJ1-2; D not certain. Germline CDR1 GTSNPN, CDR2 SVGIG (reference sequence). The CDR3 has 12 residues. V lost 1 base to trimming and J lost 8 bases, with 11 bases between them. CDR3 protein: CAWSGRTGGYTF. The CDR3 region has the DNA TGTGCCTGGAGTGGACGTACCGGGGGCTACACCTTC.

V usage is TRBV7-9 and J usage is TRBJ2-7, with 7 bases that match TRBD2. This CDR3 is 16 amino acids long. J was trimmed by 4 bases and V by 3 bases; bases with no gene match: 12. The germline CDR1 and CDR2 sequences are SEHNR and FQNEAQ (reference sequence). CDR3 sequence reads: CASSFSPEREFYEQYF. The CDR3 region has the DNA TGTGCCAGCAGCTTTTCCCCCGAGCGGGAATTTTACGAGCAGTACTTC.

This clonotype was recorded once. CDR3 sequence (DNA): TGTGCTAGTGGTTTGCCAGACGGAGACAATGAGCAGTTCTTC. Translated, it gives CASGLPDGDNEQFF. This chain uses TRBV12-5 with TRBJ2-1; D uncertain. Between the trimmed V and J ends, which lost 2 bases and 5 bases, there was a span of 10 bases. The V gene's germline CDR1 is LGHNT and CDR2 FRNRAP. This CDR3 has 14 residues.

DNA of the CDR3: TGTGCCACCAGTGAGGTAGCGGGACGCACAGATACGCAGTATTTT. Translation gives CATSEVAGRTDTQYF. The rearrangement joins TRBV24-1 to TRBJ2-3; 8 bases map to TRBD2. Trimming took 4 bases from V and 1 from J; bases not matched to a gene: 3. Germline V gene sequence: CDR1 KGHDR, CDR2 SFDVKD. The CDR3 covers 15 residues.

The chain recombines TRBV24-1 with TRBJ1-2; 8 bases are shared with TRBD1. Germline CDR1 is KGHDR and CDR2 is SFDVKD. The length of the CDR3 is 14 residues. V was clipped by 2 bases and J by 12 bases; unmatched bases: 10. CDR3 in DNA: TGTGCCACCAGTGATTCGGGACAGGACCGCGGCCACACCTTC. Protein: CATSDSGQDRGHTF.

The sample holds one count of this clonotype. This chain links TRBV7-3 with TRBJ1-1; TRBD1 matches 9 bases. The CDR3 contains 15 residues. Germline V lookup: CDR1 SGHTA, CDR2 FQGTGA. Trimming removed 0 bases from V and 5 bases from J; junction bases left unmatched: 4. The CDR3 protein is CASSLTTGGRTEAFF. CDR3 bases: TGTGCCAGCAGCTTAACCACAGGGGGCAGGACTGAAGCTTTCTTT.

This clonotype was observed a handful of times. This rearrangement joins TRBV20-1 to TRBJ2-7; 15 bases align to TRBD2. There are 17 residues in the CDR3. V trimming: 7 bases; J trimming: 0 bases; junction bases outside the gene matches: 10. Germline V gives CDR1 DFQATT, CDR2 SNEGSKA (reference sequence). CDR3 protein: CSVASGTSGGNSYEQYF. The CDR3 DNA is TGCAGTGTCGCGTCCGGGACTAGCGGGGGGAACTCCTACGAGCAGTACTTC.

The chain has TRBV23-1 and TRBJ2-7, with TRBD1 matching 9 bases. TRBV23-1 is reported as an ORF; its role is uncertain. Unmatched junction bases numbered 6, after V lost 3 bases and J lost 3 bases. The CDR3 contains 15 residues. The DNA for the CDR3 is TGCGCCAGCAGTCAGGCCGGGACAGGGATCTACGAGCAGTACTTC. Its protein product is CASSQAGTGIYEQYF.

The chain joins TRBV6-4 to TRBJ2-3; no reliable D call. This CDR3 comprises 15 residues. Germline V lookup: CDR1 MRHNA, CDR2 SNTAGT. V dropped 3 bases and J dropped 0 bases, with 10 bases sitting between them. DNA of the CDR3: TGTGCCAGCAGTGAAAGTCGTTCTAGCACAGATACGCAGTATTTT. Protein product: CASSESRSSTDTQYF.